This paragraph covers one TCR beta chain sequence. Its specificity is unknown. V trimming: 7 bases; J trimming: 4 bases; junction bases outside the gene matches: 7. Germline CDR1 reads MNHEY; CDR2 reads SMNVEV (reference sequence). The CDR3 runs 13 residues. Researchers ran the PCR with 60 Vbeta and 13 Jbeta primers. Profiled with immunoSEQ multiplex PCR; TCRdb holds only in-frame clones, not every one. Of roughly 70,000 clones listed, just over 75% were seen once; the top ten hold 6.3%. This entry belongs to a study of cytomegalovirus exposure and HLA in healthy donors. Study findings and constraints: In an earlier analysis, productive rearrangement rates for most beta V segments clustered near 87% or 30%. Sequencing probably produced one cluster of sequence variants that were highly shared. The study carried out a later analysis of TCR beta sequences. It associated some 17,000 of them with specific HLA alleles at a false discovery rate of 0.05.

Sequencing input: PBMCs. The TCR originated in a middle-aged man in good health and CMV-seronegative. The chain joins TRBV27 to TRBJ2-7; 7 positions match TRBD2. The CDR3 is CASIPSGGYEQYF. The CDR3 DNA is TGTGCCAGCATCCCTAGCGGTGGATACGAGCAGTACTTC.